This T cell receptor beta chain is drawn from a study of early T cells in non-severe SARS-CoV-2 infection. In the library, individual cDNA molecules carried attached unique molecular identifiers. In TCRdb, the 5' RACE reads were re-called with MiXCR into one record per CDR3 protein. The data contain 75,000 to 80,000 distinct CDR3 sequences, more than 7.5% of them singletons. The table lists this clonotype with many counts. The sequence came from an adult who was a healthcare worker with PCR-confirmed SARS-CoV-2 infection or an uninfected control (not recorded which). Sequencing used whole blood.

CDR3 bases: TGTGCCAGCAGGATGACAGGAGGGGCCAACGTCCTGACTTTC. As protein: CASRMTGGANVLTF. The gene calls are TRBV28 and TRBJ2-6, with D possibly matching TRBD1 (6 bases). This CDR3 spans 14 amino acids. Trimming stripped 6 bases from V and 4 bases from J, with 10 bases between. Germline lookup yields CDR1 MDHEN and CDR2 SYDVKM.